This T cell receptor (beta chain) is from a study of T cell responses to AZD1222 COVID-19 vaccine. Overall study results and limits: The sample set comprised mostly white British donors with more females, and clonal diversity was possibly underestimated. It was only after the peak T cell response that any repertoires were sampled. The study found vaccine-associated CD4 TCRs spanning spike, dominant at 160-218 and 743-854.

This clone was seen a single time. The antigen remains unidentified. Germline values: CDR1 ENHRY, CDR2 SYGVKD. The length of the CDR3 is 15 residues. V was cut by 4 bases and J by 0 bases, with 11 bases left in between. This table comes from immunoSEQ multiplex PCR, and its TCRdb copy is limited to in-frame clones, with some not included. The sample consists of 120,000 to 150,000 clones, 88% of them appearing once. Both about-4-week and about-12-week second-dose recipients were combined. The clonotype comes from an adult who received the AZD1222 COVID-19 vaccine. This chain links TRBV10-3 with TRBJ2-3; D is possibly TRBD2 (7 bases). The sequencing here drew on peripheral blood, taken 28 days after the second AZD1222 dose. CDR3: CAISVGGRSTDTQYF. The CDR3 DNA sequence: TGTGCCATCAGTGTCGGGGGGCGTAGCACAGATACGCAGTATTTT.